This T cell receptor (beta chain) was recorded in a study of T-cell reconstitution after alpha-beta-depleted transplantation in children. Unique molecular identifiers were incorporated when the TCRbeta library was constructed. TCRdb redid the calling of the PCR reads with MiXCR, one entry per CDR3 protein. The table shows about 540,000 distinct CDR3 sequences, with around 18% occurring only once. This clonotype was sampled from a human donor who donated a stem cell graft to a child with acute lymphoblastic leukemia. The source material was PBMCs from the stem cell graft donor, sampled from the stem cell graft.

This CDR3 reads CASSPLGGTGDETQYF. As DNA, the CDR3 is TGTGCCAGCAGTCCCCTAGGGGGGACAGGGGACGAGACCCAGTACTTC. The chain joins TRBV12-3 or TRBV12-4 to TRBJ2-5; 10 bases fit TRBD1. The CDR3 extends over 16 amino acids. Trimming took 5 bases from V and 5 from J; bases not matched to a gene: 11.